This entry concerns a single T cell receptor beta chain. This sample is drawn from a study of blood T cells in healthy people across ages. PCR was performed a second time for roughly 7 to 12 cycles using a sample-barcoded 5' primer and a J-beta primer mix. TCRdb re-called the 5' RACE reads through MiXCR, storing one row per CDR3 protein. The sample yields roughly 1.9 million distinct CDR3 sequences, roughly two fifths seen once. Trimming cost V 0 bases and J 7 bases; bases outside gene matches: 15. This CDR3 region has 18 residues. Germline V gene sequence: CDR1 LGHNA, CDR2 YNFKEQ. The chain couples TRBV4-2 to TRBJ2-1, with 7 bases that match TRBD1. The clonotype was recovered from a human donor in good health. Sequencing input: blood. The CDR3 DNA is TGTGCCAGCAGCCAAGACAACAGGGGAATGATTGTTAGGAATGAGCAGTTCTTC. Translated: CASSQDNRGMIVRNEQFF.